The T cell receptor beta chain described here comes from a study of CD8 T cells in Susac syndrome. Study context: Among the Susac syndrome patients who underwent sequencing, five or six had clinically active disease, while eight or nine of them were in remission.

Study-wide results and limits: Expansion of Susac CD8+ clones peaked in TEMRA cells and in active patients.

Patients with Susac syndrome met diagnostic criteria defined recently for definite or probable disease. Notes on this clonotype: The antigen remains unidentified.

When the RNA was reverse transcribed, random hexamers were used with an input of roughly 0.45 to 1 ug. TCRdb re-derived calls from the immunoSEQ multiplex PCR reads in MiXCR, one entry per CDR3 protein. The repertoire consists of roughly 110,000 distinct CDR3 sequences, with around 94% occurring once and the leading ten covering over 0.4%. Material for sequencing was CD8+ T cells from PBMCs. The source of this sequence is a human donor with Susac syndrome.

CDR3 sequence: CSVEDGLFNEQFF. Written as DNA, the CDR3 is TGCAGCGTTGAAGATGGCCTTTTCAATGAGCAGTTCTTC. J is TRBJ2-1 and V is TRBV29-1; D remains ambiguous. V was pared by 0 bases and J by 6 bases, with 9 bases between. CDR1 is SQVTM, CDR2 ANQGSEA, per germline. The CDR3 runs 13 residues.